A single sample gave rise to the 22 T cell receptor beta chains below, sequenced in a study of shared clonotypes between healthy human individuals. This table comes from immunoSEQ multiplex PCR, and its TCRdb copy is limited to in-frame clones, with some not included. The sample lists 400,000 to 500,000 clones, roughly four fifths occurring once. Material: PBMCs. The receptors shown here come from a woman in her 40s in good health. Some clones in this sample may be carry-over from other donors' samples.

The V gene is TRBV5-8, the J gene TRBJ1-1, with 10 bases fitting TRBD1. The CDR3 sequence is 12 residues long. J lost 9 bases, V lost 5 bases, and 4 bases had no gene match. CDR1 is SGHTS, CDR2 YDEGEE, per germline. CDR3 amino acids: CASRPDRGQAFF. The CDR3 nucleotides read TGTGCCAGCAGACCTGACAGGGGGCAAGCTTTCTTT.

The chain carries TRBV5-1 and TRBJ2-7; maybe TRBD1 (6 bases). Per the germline V gene, CDR1 is SGHRS and CDR2 is YFSETQ. V was shortened by 4 bases and J by 2 bases, with 16 bases between the two germline ends. The CDR3 spans 15 residues. CDR3 sequence (DNA): TGCGCCAGCAGCCCAGAGGGGGACAACCCCTACGAGCAGTACTTC. This translates into CASSPEGDNPYEQYF.

V and J are TRBV2 and TRBJ2-1, with no clear D. Germline-derived CDR1 and CDR2 are SNHLY and FYNNEI. The CDR3 totals 14 residues. Trimming removed 6 bases at V and 5 bases at J, with 14 bases between. CDR3 nucleotide sequence: TGTGCCAGCAGGGCTTTGGTTAGCAACAATGAGCAGTTCTTC. This codes for CASRALVSNNEQFF.

J is TRBJ1-5 and V is TRBV2; D not resolved. The CDR3 is 15 amino acids. With 5 bases removed from V and 2 bases from J, the gap between germline ends came to 13 bases. CDR1 is SNHLY and CDR2 is FYNNEI in the germline V gene. The CDR3 protein is CASSFPGFGNQPQHF. DNA for the CDR3: TGTGCCAGCAGTTTTCCGGGTTTCGGCAATCAGCCCCAGCATTTT. The complete variable domain, with remaining parts taken from reference TRBV2 and TRBJ1-5, reads EPEVTQTPSHQVTQMGQEVILRCVPISNHLYFYWYRQILGQKVEFLVSFYNNEISEKSEIFDDQFSVERPDGSNFTLKIRSTKLEDSAMYFCASSFPGFGNQPQHFGDGTRLSIL.

This sequence joins TRBV11-3 and TRBJ2-1; D unclear. CDR3 length: 16 residues. The ends were cut back, 5 bases at V and 12 bases at J, with 26 bases in the middle. The germline V gene has CDR1 SGHNT and CDR2 YENEEA. The CDR3, as DNA: TGTGCCAGCAGCCCCCGGGTGGGCGGTCGCCCTGAAGGGCAGTTCTTC. Protein sequence: CASSPRVGGRPEGQFF.

As regards this clone: A far larger clone is only one base removed, so a read error is likely. The chain has TRBV20-1 and TRBJ2-7; D is unclear. Germline V gene data show CDR1 as DFQATT and CDR2 as SNEGSKA (reference sequence). This CDR3 is 10 amino acids long. In DNA form, the CDR3 reads TGCAGTGCCTTAGGGTACGGGCAGTACTTC. This translates into CSALGYGQYF.

The rearrangement uses TRBV5-8 and TRBJ2-5; TRBD1 agrees at 9 bases. The assigned J gene may be wrong: the sequence end matches TRBJ2-7 better. The germline V gene has CDR1 SGHTS and CDR2 YDEGEE. The CDR3 contains 13 residues. The CDR3 coding sequence is TGTGCCAGCAGCTTACAGGGGGCCCACGAGCAGTACTTC. This gives the protein CASSLQGAHEQYF.

This chain uses TRBV10-2 with TRBJ1-3, with 9 bases lining up with TRBD1. This CDR3 is 14 amino acids long. Germline V gene data show CDR1 as WSHSY and CDR2 as SAAADI. V shed 6 bases, J shed 4 bases, and the junction held 4 bases outside the gene matches. The chain's CDR3 is CASRAGTGGNTIYF. The CDR3 DNA is TGCGCCAGCAGAGCCGGGACAGGGGGAAACACCATATATTTT.

The chain uses TRBV5-4 and TRBJ1-5; D is unclear. This CDR3 comprises 14 residues. The V end was cut by 0 bases, the J end by 0 bases, with 4 bases between. Per germline, CDR1 SGHNT and CDR2 YYREEE (reference sequence). In nucleotides, the CDR3 is TGTGCCAGCAGCTTGGACCCTAGCAATCAGCCCCAGCATTTT. Translation: CASSLDPSNQPQHF.

Comments on this clone: One end of the junction does not line up with germline, which may come from a read error. This rearrangement joins TRBV7-6 to TRBJ1-5; 8 nucleotides align to TRBD1. Germline lookup yields CDR1 SGHVS and CDR2 FNYEAQ. CDR3 length equals 15 residues. CDR3 in amino acids: CASSAGGEGNQPHHF. CDR3 DNA sequence: TGTGCCAGCAGCGCAGGGGGCGAGGGCAATCAGCCCCATCATTTT.

The chain has TRBV28 and TRBJ2-1; D possibly corresponds to TRBD2 (6 bases). Trimming took 6 bases from V and 1 from J, leaving 10 bases between them. Germline V CDR1 and CDR2: MDHEN, SYDVKM. The CDR3 totals 14 residues. The CDR3 spells CASRPGRSYNEQFF. The CDR3, as DNA: TGTGCCAGCAGACCGGGGAGGTCCTACAATGAGCAGTTCTTC.

This clone came up a few times. CDR3 loop: CASSQVLGAPNTGELFF. CDR3 nucleotide sequence: TGCGCCAGCAGCCAAGTTCTGGGGGCCCCGAACACCGGGGAGCTGTTTTTT. The chain has TRBV4-3 and TRBJ2-2, with D possibly matching TRBD1 (6 bases). CDR1 and CDR2 from the germline V gene are LGHNA and YSLEER. The CDR3 has 17 residues. Trimming pared 1 base from V and 0 bases from J, leaving 12 bases between.

The chain links TRBV19 to TRBJ2-1; the D is unclear. The V gene lost 0 bases and the J gene lost 4 bases, with 10 bases spanning the gap. The CDR3 sequence is 15 residues long. Germline values: CDR1 LNHDA, CDR2 SQIVND (reference sequence). The CDR3 sequence is CASSIDQDRYNEQFF. For the CDR3, the DNA is TGTGCCAGTAGTATAGATCAGGATAGGTACAATGAGCAGTTCTTC.

With respect to this clone: A much larger clonotype is one base distant, so this may be a read error. Different DNA sequences within this sample yield the same CDR3. The J gene is TRBJ2-7, the V gene TRBV9; TRBD2 matches at 10 bases. This CDR3 has 15 residues. The germline V gene has CDR1 SGDLS and CDR2 YYNGEE. With V trimmed by 0 bases and J by 10 bases, 10 bases remained unmatched. CDR3 DNA sequence: TGTGCCAGCAGCGTAGAAGCGGGAGGGTTCGAAGAACAGTACTTC. Encoded protein: CASSVEAGGFEEQYF.

The CDR3 loop is CASSQGRAAAVDTEAFF. The CDR3 coding sequence is TGTGCCAGCAGCCAAGGACGAGCTGCCGCTGTGGACACTGAAGCTTTCTTT. The rearrangement links TRBV4-2 to TRBJ1-1; D remains unclear. With 1 base removed from V and 3 bases from J, the gap between germline ends came to 18 bases. Germline V lookup: CDR1 LGHNA, CDR2 YNFKEQ. The CDR3 sequence is 17 residues long.

The chain has TRBV19 and TRBJ2-3; 7 bases are shared with TRBD2. CDR1 LNHDA and CDR2 SQIVND come from the germline V gene (reference sequence). V was clipped by 3 bases and J by 4 bases; unmatched bases: 10. The CDR3 loop spans 16 amino acids. The CDR3: CASSIVWDYGADTQYF. The CDR3 bases are TGTGCCAGTAGTATTGTGTGGGACTACGGCGCAGATACGCAGTATTTT.

This sequence joins TRBV2 and TRBJ2-5; TRBD2 matches 10 bases. Germline V gene sequence: CDR1 SNHLY, CDR2 FYNNEI. The CDR3 totals 16 residues. Trimming at V came to 2 bases and at J to 2 bases, leaving 5 bases not matched to a gene. CDR3 sequence reads: CASSEWGLARQETQYF. The CDR3 coding sequence is TGTGCCAGCAGTGAATGGGGACTAGCGAGACAAGAGACCCAGTACTTC. Full variable domain (outside the CDR3, taken from reference TRBV2 and TRBJ2-5): EPEVTQTPSHQVTQMGQEVILRCVPISNHLYFYWYRQILGQKVEFLVSFYNNEISEKSEIFDDQFSVERPDGSNFTLKIRSTKLEDSAMYFCASSEWGLARQETQYFGPGTRLLVL.

The chain links TRBV10-3 to TRBJ2-7; 7 bases agree with TRBD1. There are 14 residues in the CDR3. V lost 10 bases to trimming and J lost 5 bases; unmatched junction nucleotides: 14. The germline V gene has CDR1 ENHRY and CDR2 SYGVKD. The CDR3 sequence: CATGGTQGVHEQYF. As DNA, the CDR3 is TGTGCCACTGGGGGTACTCAGGGGGTACACGAGCAGTACTTC.

The chain combines TRBV28 with TRBJ1-5; D ambiguous. The length of the CDR3 is 17 residues. Germline assignment: CDR1 MDHEN and CDR2 SYDVKM. Trimming cost V 2 bases and J 2 bases, with 16 bases left between them. In DNA form, the CDR3 reads TGTGCCAGCAGTTTACTCTGGGGAAGATACGGCAATCAGCCCCAGCATTTT. Translation: CASSLLWGRYGNQPQHF.

CDR3 amino acids: CASSPTGQGRGYGYTF. CDR3 DNA sequence: TGTGCCAGCAGCCCAACGGGACAGGGACGGGGCTATGGCTACACCTTC. The gene calls are TRBV28 and TRBJ1-2; 9 nucleotides line up with TRBD1. The CDR3 loop spans 16 amino acids. The germline CDR1 and CDR2 sequences are MDHEN and SYDVKM. V gave up 6 bases and J gave up 4 bases; unmatched junction bases: 12.

This clone came up once. The V gene is TRBV5-1, the J gene TRBJ2-5; 8 bases align to TRBD2. V lost 4 bases, J lost 5 bases, and 7 bases stayed unmatched. Germline V gene sequence: CDR1 SGHRS, CDR2 YFSETQ. The CDR3 consists of 14 residues. The CDR3 DNA is TGCGCCAGCAGCGGCGGACAGCGGGGGGAGACCCAGTACTTC. Its protein product is CASSGGQRGETQYF.

This clone was observed a handful of times. The chain is built from TRBV7-2 and TRBJ1-3, with 8 bases fitting TRBD1. The CDR3 is 14 amino acids. Trimming took 2 bases from V and 7 from J; bases not matched to a gene: 4. Germline CDR1 and CDR2: SGHTA and FQGNSA. The CDR3 reads CASSLTGGGNTIYF. In DNA, the CDR3 is TGTGCCAGCAGCTTAACAGGGGGAGGGAACACCATATATTTT.